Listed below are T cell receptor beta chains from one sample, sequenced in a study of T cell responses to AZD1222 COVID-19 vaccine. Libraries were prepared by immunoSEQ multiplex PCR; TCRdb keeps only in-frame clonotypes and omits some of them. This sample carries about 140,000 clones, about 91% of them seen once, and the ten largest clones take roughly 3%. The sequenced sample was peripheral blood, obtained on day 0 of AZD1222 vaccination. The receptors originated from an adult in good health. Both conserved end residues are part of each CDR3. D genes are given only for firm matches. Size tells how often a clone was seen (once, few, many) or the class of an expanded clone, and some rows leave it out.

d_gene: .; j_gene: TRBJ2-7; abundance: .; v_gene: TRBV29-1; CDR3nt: TGCAGCGTTGAAGTGGGGGCGGGCGACGAGCAGTACTTC; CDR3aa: CSVEVGAGDEQYF
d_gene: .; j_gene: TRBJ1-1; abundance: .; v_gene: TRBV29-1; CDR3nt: TGCAGCGTTGGCGGAGTAGATGAAGCTTTCTTT; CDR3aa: CSVGGVDEAFF
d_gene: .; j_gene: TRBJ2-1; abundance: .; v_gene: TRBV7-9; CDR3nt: TGTGCCAGCAGCTTAGGGGGAACGGGCGGTGAGCAGTTCTTC; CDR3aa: CASSLGGTGGEQFF
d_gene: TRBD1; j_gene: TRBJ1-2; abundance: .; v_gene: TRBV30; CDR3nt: TGTGCCTGGGACGGGACAGGGCTCCATGGCTACACCTTC; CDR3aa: CAWDGTGLHGYTF
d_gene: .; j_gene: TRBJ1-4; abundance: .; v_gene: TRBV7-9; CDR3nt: TGTGCCAGCAGCCGACCAATAGGGTCGGCTAATGAAAAACTGTTTTTT; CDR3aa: CASSRPIGSANEKLFF
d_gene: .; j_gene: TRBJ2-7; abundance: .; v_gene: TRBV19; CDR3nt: TGTGCCAGTAGTACCACGGGCTTCAACGAGCAGTACTTC; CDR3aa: CASSTTGFNEQYF
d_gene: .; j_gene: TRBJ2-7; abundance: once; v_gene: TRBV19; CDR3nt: TGTGCCAGTAGTATCCGGGGGCCCCTTCGGGAGCAGTACTTC; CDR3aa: CASSIRGPLREQYF
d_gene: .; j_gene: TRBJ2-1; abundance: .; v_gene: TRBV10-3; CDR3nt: TGTGCCAACGGACGGACGTCAGACAATGAGCAGTTCTTC; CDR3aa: CANGRTSDNEQFF
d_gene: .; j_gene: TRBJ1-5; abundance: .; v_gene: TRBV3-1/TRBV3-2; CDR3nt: TGTGCCAGCAGCCAAGATGTCACAGGAGGTCAGCCCCAGCATTTT; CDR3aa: CASSQDVTGGQPQHF
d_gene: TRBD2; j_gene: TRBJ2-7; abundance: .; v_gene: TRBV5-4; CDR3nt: TGTGCCAGCAGCCCGACTAGCGGGAGTGACGAGCAGTACTTC; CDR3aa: CASSPTSGSDEQYF
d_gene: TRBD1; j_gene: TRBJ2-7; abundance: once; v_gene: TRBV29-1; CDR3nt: TGCAGTGCAACCGGGACAGGGACTATAGCGCAGTACTTC; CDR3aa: CSATGTGTIAQYF
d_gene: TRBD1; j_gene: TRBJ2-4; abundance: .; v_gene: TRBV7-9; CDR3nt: TGTGCCAGCAGCTTAGCACGCACAGGGGACATTCAGTACTTC; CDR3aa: CASSLARTGDIQYF
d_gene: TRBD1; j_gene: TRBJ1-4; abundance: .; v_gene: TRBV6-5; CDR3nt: TGTGCCAGCAGTTACGCCGGACAGGGTGAAAAACTGTTTTTT; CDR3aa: CASSYAGQGEKLFF
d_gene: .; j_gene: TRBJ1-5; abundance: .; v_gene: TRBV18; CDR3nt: TGTGCCAGCTCACCACCAGGGGATGTGGATCAGCCCCAGCATTTT; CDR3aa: CASSPPGDVDQPQHF
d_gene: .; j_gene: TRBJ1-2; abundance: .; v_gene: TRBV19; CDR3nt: TGTGCCAGTAGTTCAATGACAGGCTGGGTTCGAGAAGGCTACACCTTC; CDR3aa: CASSSMTGWVREGYTF
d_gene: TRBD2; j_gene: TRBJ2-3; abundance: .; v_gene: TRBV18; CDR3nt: TGTGCCAGCTCACCATTGACTAGCGGGAGTATGTCAGATACGCAGTATTTT; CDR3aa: CASSPLTSGSMSDTQYF
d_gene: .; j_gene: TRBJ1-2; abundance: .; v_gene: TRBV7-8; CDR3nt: TGTGCCAGCAGCTTAGCATCCGACTATGGCTACACCTTC; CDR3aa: CASSLASDYGYTF
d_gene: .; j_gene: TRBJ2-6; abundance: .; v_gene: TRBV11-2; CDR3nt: TGTGCCAGCAGTAGGGAATCTGGGGCCAACGTCCTGACTTTC; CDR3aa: CASSRESGANVLTF
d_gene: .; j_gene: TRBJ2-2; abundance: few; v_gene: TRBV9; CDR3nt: TGTGCCAGCAGCGAGGCAAACACCGGGGAGCTGTTTTTT; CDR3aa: CASSEANTGELFF
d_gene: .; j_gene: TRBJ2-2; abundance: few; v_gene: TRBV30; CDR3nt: TGTGCCTGGAGCGCAAACACCGGGGAGCTGTTTTTT; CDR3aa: CAWSANTGELFF